Below are 2 T cell receptor beta chains sequenced from a single sample in a study of OX40 agonist ivuxolimab in advanced cancers. This table comes from immunoSEQ multiplex PCR, and its TCRdb copy is limited to in-frame clones, with some not included. The sample lists about 84,000 clones, 75% to 90% occurring once. The source was CD4+ or CD8+ T cells sorted from blood, collected in a trial of the OX40 agonist ivuxolimab. The receptors stem from an adult with an advanced solid tumor such as melanoma, head and neck, liver or kidney cancer.

V gene TRBV11-2 combines with J gene TRBJ1-1, with D maybe TRBD1 (5 bases). V shed 5 bases and J shed 4 bases, with 11 bases lying between them. Germline V gene lookup returns CDR1 SGHAT and CDR2 FQNNGV. CDR3 size: 13 residues. The CDR3 is CASSLGTGTEAFF. The CDR3 DNA follows: TGTGCCAGCAGCCTAGGGACGGGCACTGAAGCTTTCTTT.

This chain joins TRBV29-1 and TRBJ1-2; D is ambiguous. The CDR3 covers 12 residues. Germline-derived CDR1 and CDR2 are SQVTM and ANQGSEA. Trimming cost V 0 bases and J 2 bases, with 4 bases left between them. DNA for the CDR3: TGCAGCGTTGAAGAGTACAACTATGGCTACACCTTC. This codes for CSVEEYNYGYTF.